One and the same sample provided the 4 T cell receptor beta chains below, sequenced in a study of Graves' ophthalmopathy and Graves' hyperthyroidism. Amplified material comprised TCR beta CDR3 regions derived from RNA transcripts. HTBI primers were employed in first-round RT-PCR, then a second-round multiplex PCR followed. One entry per CDR3 protein, called by TCRdb with MiXCR from the multiplex PCR reads. The sample shows about 700,000 distinct CDR3 sequences, about two fifths of them seen only once. Sequencing input: peripheral blood. These receptors all come from an adult man with Graves' ophthalmopathy.

Of note for this clonotype: A much larger clonotype is one base distant, so this may be a read error. The chain recombines TRBV7-9 with TRBJ2-5, with 12 bases fitting TRBD2. The CDR3 is 17 amino acids. Germline loops: CDR1 SEHNR, CDR2 FQNEAQ (reference sequence). Trimming removed 1 base from V and 3 bases from J; junction bases left unmatched: 6. Here the CDR3 reads CASSLDRRLAGEETQYF. In nucleotides, the CDR3 is TGTGCCAGCAGCTTAGATCGTCGACTAGCGGGAGAAGAGACCCAGTACTTC.

The chain has TRBV15 and TRBJ2-7; TRBD1 agrees at 7 bases. V shed 9 bases and J 0 bases; nucleotides not matched to a gene: 5. Germline loops: CDR1 LNHNV, CDR2 YYDKDF (reference sequence). The CDR3 has 13 residues. CDR3 sequence reads: CATQQGSSYEQYF. The CDR3 bases are TGTGCCACGCAACAGGGGAGCTCCTACGAGCAGTACTTC. The complete variable domain, with remaining parts taken from reference TRBV15 and TRBJ2-7, reads DAMVIQNPRYQVTQFGKPVTLSCSQTLNHNVMYWYQQKSSQAPKLLFHYYDKDFNNEADTPDNFQSRRPNTSFCFLDIRSPGLGDTAMYLCATQQGSSYEQYFGPGTRLTVT.

V gene TRBV9 combines with J gene TRBJ1-2; 8 nucleotides match TRBD1. This CDR3 is built from 16 residues. The ends lost 5 bases at V and 5 bases at J; junction bases unmatched: 14. Per germline, CDR1 SGDLS and CDR2 YYNGEE. The DNA for the CDR3 is TGTGCCAGCAGGACTAACCGGGACAGGAGAAAATATGGCTACACCTTC. This codes for CASRTNRDRRKYGYTF.

Ten or more counts support this clonotype. The chain recombines TRBV12-3 or TRBV12-4 with TRBJ1-1; tentatively, D is TRBD1 (5 bases). Trimming cost V 5 bases and J 1 base, with 17 bases left between them. The CDR3 covers 16 residues. CDR3 protein: CASSEGIGRANTEAFF. Written as DNA, the CDR3 is TGTGCCAGCAGTGAGGGGATTGGACGCGCGAACACTGAAGCTTTCTTT.